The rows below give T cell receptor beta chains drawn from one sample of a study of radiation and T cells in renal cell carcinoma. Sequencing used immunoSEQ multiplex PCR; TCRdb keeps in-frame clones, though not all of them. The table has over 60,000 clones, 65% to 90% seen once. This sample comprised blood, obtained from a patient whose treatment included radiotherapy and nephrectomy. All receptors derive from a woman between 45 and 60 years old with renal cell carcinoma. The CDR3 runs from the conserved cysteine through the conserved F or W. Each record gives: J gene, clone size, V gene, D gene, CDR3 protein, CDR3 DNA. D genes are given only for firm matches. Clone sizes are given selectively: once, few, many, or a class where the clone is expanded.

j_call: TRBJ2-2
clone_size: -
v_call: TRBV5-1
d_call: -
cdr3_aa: CASSAEWGPVGVGELFF
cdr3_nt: TGCGCCAGCAGCGCTGAATGGGGACCGGTGGGAGTCGGGGAGCTGTTTTTT

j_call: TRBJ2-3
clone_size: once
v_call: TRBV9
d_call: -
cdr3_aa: CASSVWGASTDTQYF
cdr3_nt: TGTGCCAGCAGCGTATGGGGAGCTAGCACAGATACGCAGTATTTT

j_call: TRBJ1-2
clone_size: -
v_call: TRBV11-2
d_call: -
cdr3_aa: CASSLFSAGGYTF
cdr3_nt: TGTGCCAGCAGCTTGTTTAGTGCGGGGGGCTACACCTTC

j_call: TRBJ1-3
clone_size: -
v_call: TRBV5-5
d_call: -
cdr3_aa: CASSPSPGASGNTIYF
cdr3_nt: TGTGCCAGCAGCCCCTCCCCAGGGGCCTCTGGAAACACCATATATTTT

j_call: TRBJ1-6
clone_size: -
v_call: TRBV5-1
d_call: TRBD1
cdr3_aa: CASSPGTASNSPLHF
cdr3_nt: TGCGCCAGCAGCCCCGGGACAGCGAGTAATTCACCCCTCCACTTT

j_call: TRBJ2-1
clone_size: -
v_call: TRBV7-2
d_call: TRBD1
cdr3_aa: CASSPDRASNEQFF
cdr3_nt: TGTGCCAGCAGCCCCGACAGGGCAAGCAATGAGCAGTTCTTC

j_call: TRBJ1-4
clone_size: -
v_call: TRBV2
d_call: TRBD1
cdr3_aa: CASSDRQGKREKLFF
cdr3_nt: TGTGCCAGCAGTGATCGACAGGGTAAACGCGAAAAACTGTTTTTT

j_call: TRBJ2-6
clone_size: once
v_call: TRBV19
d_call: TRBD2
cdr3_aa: CASSERGGLAGANVLTF
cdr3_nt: TGTGCCAGTAGTGAGCGGGGGGGCCTGGCTGGGGCCAACGTCCTGACTTTC

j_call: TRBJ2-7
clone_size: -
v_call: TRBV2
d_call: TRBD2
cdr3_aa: CASSEAVAGGSPYEQYF
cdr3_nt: TGTGCCAGCAGTGAGGCGGTAGCGGGGGGATCCCCCTACGAGCAGTACTTC

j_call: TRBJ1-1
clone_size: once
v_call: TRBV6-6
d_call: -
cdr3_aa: CASSYRSRNTEAFF
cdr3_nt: TGTGCCAGCAGTTACCGAAGCCGGAACACTGAAGCTTTCTTT

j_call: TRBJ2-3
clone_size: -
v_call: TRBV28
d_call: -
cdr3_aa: CASSDSLGNTQYF
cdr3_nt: TGTGCCAGCAGTGACAGCTTGGGAAATACGCAGTATTTT

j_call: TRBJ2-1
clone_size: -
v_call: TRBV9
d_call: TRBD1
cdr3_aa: CASSSGQGPYNEQFF
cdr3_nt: TGTGCCAGCAGCTCAGGACAGGGGCCCTACAATGAGCAGTTCTTC

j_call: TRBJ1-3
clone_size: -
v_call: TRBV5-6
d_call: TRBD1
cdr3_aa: CASSWRQGARNTIYF
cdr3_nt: TGTGCCAGCAGCTGGAGACAGGGGGCGAGGAACACCATATATTTT

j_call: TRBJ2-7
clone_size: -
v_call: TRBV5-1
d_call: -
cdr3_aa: CASSFLYRTYHYEQYF
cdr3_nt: TGCGCCAGCAGCTTTCTTTATCGGACATATCACTACGAGCAGTACTTC

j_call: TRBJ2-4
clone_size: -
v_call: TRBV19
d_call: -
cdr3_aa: CASSEVDRGDIQYF
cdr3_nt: TGTGCCAGTAGTGAGGTAGACAGAGGGGACATTCAGTACTTC

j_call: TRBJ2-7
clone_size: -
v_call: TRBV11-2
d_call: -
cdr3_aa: CASSLSRSYEQYF
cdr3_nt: TGTGCCAGCAGTTTAAGCAGATCCTACGAGCAGTACTTC

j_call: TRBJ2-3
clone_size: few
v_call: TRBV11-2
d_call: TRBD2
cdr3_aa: CASSLVGTSGSGADTQYF
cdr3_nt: TGTGCCAGCAGCTTAGTGGGGACTAGCGGGAGTGGGGCAGATACGCAGTATTTT

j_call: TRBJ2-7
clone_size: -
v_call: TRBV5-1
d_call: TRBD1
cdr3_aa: CASSWDRETYEQYF
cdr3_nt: TGCGCCAGCAGCTGGGACAGGGAGACCTACGAGCAGTACTTC

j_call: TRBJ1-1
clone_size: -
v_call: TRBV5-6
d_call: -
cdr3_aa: CASSLGAGDTEAFF
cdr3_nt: TGTGCCAGCAGCTTGGGGGCAGGGGACACTGAAGCTTTCTTT

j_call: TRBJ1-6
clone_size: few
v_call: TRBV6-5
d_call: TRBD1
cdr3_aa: CASSYSQGPNSPLHF
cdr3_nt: TGTGCCAGCAGTTACTCACAGGGGCCCAATTCACCCCTCCACTTT

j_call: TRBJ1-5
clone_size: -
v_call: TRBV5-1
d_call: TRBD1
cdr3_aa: CASSPGGDQPQHF
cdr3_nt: TGCGCCAGCAGCCCAGGGGGCGATCAGCCCCAGCATTTT